Shown below are 3 T cell receptor beta chains from a single sample sequenced in a study of blood T cells in healthy people across ages. The use of a sample-barcoded 5' primer and a J-beta primer mix characterized a second PCR of 7 to 11 cycles. MiXCR was run by TCRdb on the 5' RACE reads, yielding one entry per CDR3 protein. The table records more than 1.4 million distinct CDR3 sequences, roughly 45% of them present only once. The sequenced material came from blood. Every receptor here comes from a woman aged 18-30 years in good health.

This clonotype was detected only a few times. The V call is TRBV30, the J call TRBJ2-7; D is uncertain. V dropped 4 bases and J dropped 2 bases, with 9 bases sitting between them. The CDR3 is made up of 12 amino acids. Germline V CDR1 and CDR2: GTSNPN, SVGIG (reference sequence). The CDR3 protein is CAWNVNTYEQYF. In DNA, the CDR3 is TGTGCCTGGAATGTTAACACCTACGAGCAGTACTTC.

This clonotype occurred a few times. This chain connects TRBV5-1 to TRBJ1-1, with unresolved D. The ends were cut back, 0 bases at V and 8 bases at J, with 5 bases in the middle. Germline CDR1 SGHRS, CDR2 YFSETQ. The CDR3 contains 11 residues. CDR3 coding DNA: TGCGCCAGCAGCTTGGAACGGGAAGCTTTCTTT. Translated, it gives CASSLEREAFF.

The rearrangement joins TRBV20-1 to TRBJ1-1, with D tentatively TRBD1 (5 bases). In germline, CDR1 is DFQATT, CDR2 SNEGSKA (reference sequence). The CDR3 consists of 14 residues. V was trimmed by 3 bases and J by 5 bases, leaving 16 bases between them. The CDR3 nucleotides are TGCAGTGCTAGTAGGGTCTGGGGGAAGACTGAAGCTTTCTTT. Translation gives CSASRVWGKTEAFF.